This T cell receptor (beta chain) was obtained from a study of OX40 agonist ivuxolimab in advanced cancers. Overall study findings and caveats: CD8+ T cells showed, on average, more clonal expansion than CD4+ cells.

Germline V gene sequence: CDR1 MDHEN, CDR2 SYDVKM. This CDR3 has 14 amino acids. Trimming removed 7 bases from V and 6 bases from J; junction bases left unmatched: 8. The protocol was immunoSEQ multiplex PCR, while the TCRdb copy is restricted to in-frame clones and leaves out a portion. This table holds 55,000 to 70,000 clones, 65% to 90% found once. This clone was counted a single time. Its antigen remains unknown. The input for sequencing was CD4+ or CD8+ T cells sorted from blood, taken in a trial of the OX40 agonist ivuxolimab. The gene calls are TRBV28 and TRBJ2-7; TRBD1 matches at 11 bases. This clonotype was sampled from an adult with an advanced solid tumor such as melanoma, head and neck, liver or kidney cancer. The CDR3 sequence: CASTLRDRGAEQYF. CDR3 DNA sequence: TGTGCCAGCACCTTGAGGGACAGGGGGGCCGAGCAGTACTTC.